A single sample gave rise to the 10 T cell receptor beta chains below, sequenced in a study of cytomegalovirus exposure and HLA in healthy donors. This table comes from immunoSEQ multiplex PCR, and its TCRdb copy is limited to in-frame clones, with some not included. The sample has 71,000 or so clones, 85% to 95% seen once; the top ten hold over 0.8%. Source material: PBMCs. These TCRs come from a woman aged 18-30 years in good health and CMV-seronegative.

The genes are TRBV11-2 and TRBJ1-4; tentative D call: TRBD1 (5 bases). Germline V gene lookup returns CDR1 SGHAT and CDR2 FQNNGV. Trimming removed 0 bases from V and 0 bases from J, with 5 bases in between. This CDR3 has 15 amino acids. CDR3 region: CASSLETATNEKLFF. The CDR3 region has the DNA TGTGCCAGCAGCTTAGAGACAGCAACTAATGAAAAACTGTTTTTT.

In its sample, this clone was seen once. As DNA, the CDR3 is TGTGCCAGCAGGTGGGGACAGTCCTACGAGCAGTACTTC. Translating gives CASRWGQSYEQYF. The V call is TRBV6-6, the J call TRBJ2-7; TRBD1 aligns across 7 bases. Per the germline V gene, CDR1 is MNHNY and CDR2 is SVGAGI (reference sequence). The V segment lost 6 bases and the J segment 1 base; nucleotides outside the gene matches: 3. The CDR3 covers 13 residues.

The J gene is TRBJ1-5, the V gene TRBV18; 7 bases align to TRBD1. Germline V gene lookup returns CDR1 KGHSH and CDR2 LQKENI. This CDR3 contains 13 residues. The trim removed 3 bases at V and 7 bases at J, leaving 3 bases unmatched. CDR3 sequence (DNA): TGTGCCAGCTCACCGGGACAGCAACAGCCCCAGCATTTT. Residues: CASSPGQQQPQHF.

The chain combines TRBV9 with TRBJ1-2; a weak D match, TRBD1 (5 bases). CDR1 is SGDLS and CDR2 is YYNGEE in the germline V gene. Trimming took 3 bases from V and 0 from J, leaving 12 bases between them. This CDR3 region has 15 residues. The CDR3 reads CASSGGHGANYGYTF. The CDR3 DNA reads TGTGCCAGCAGCGGTGGACACGGAGCTAACTATGGCTACACCTTC.

Worth noting for this clone: Relative to the germline gene, one junction end is altered; a read error may explain this. The chain recombines TRBV7-2 with TRBJ2-3; 14 nucleotides match TRBD2. The CDR3 totals 13 residues. Germline loops: CDR1 SGHTA, CDR2 FQGNSA. The CDR3 DNA follows: TGTGCCAGCAGCGGGGGACTAGCGGGAGAGATAAGCTTT. Protein sequence: CASSGGLAGEISF.

The genes are TRBV7-2 and TRBJ2-3; D gene unclear. The germline V gene encodes CDR1 SGHTA and CDR2 FQGNSA. The V and J ends lost 4 bases and 3 bases respectively, with 11 bases between them. This CDR3 has 14 residues. Here the CDR3 DNA reads TGTGCCAGCAGCTATAGCTACGGGACAGATACGCAGTATTTT. This encodes CASSYSYGTDTQYF.

This chain connects TRBV28 to TRBJ2-7; 14 bases map to TRBD2. With V trimmed by 5 bases and J by 7 bases, 4 bases remained unmatched. In germline, CDR1 is MDHEN, CDR2 SYDVKM. This CDR3 region has 14 residues. CDR3 bases: TGTGCCAGCAGTGGACTAGCGGGAGGAAGAGAGCAGTACTTC. As protein: CASSGLAGGREQYF.

Only one count was recorded for this clone. The chain combines TRBV11-2 with TRBJ1-2; TRBD1 aligns across 7 bases. CDR1 is SGHAT, CDR2 FQNNGV, per germline. This CDR3 comprises 14 residues. Trimming at V came to 4 bases and at J to 6 bases, leaving 8 bases not matched to a gene. DNA for the CDR3: TGTGCCAGCAGCTCGCCGCGGCAGGGGGATGGCTACACCTTC. Its translation is CASSSPRQGDGYTF.

The chain uses TRBV27 and TRBJ2-3; 7 positions agree with TRBD2. The CDR3 spans 16 residues. J gave up 2 bases and V 1 base, and 6 bases lay outside the gene matches. The germline V gene encodes CDR1 MNHEY and CDR2 SMNVEV (reference sequence). The CDR3 sequence is CASSLLISGYTDTQYF. The DNA for the CDR3 is TGTGCCAGCAGTTTATTGATTAGCGGGTACACAGATACGCAGTATTTT.

This clone was found once. The CDR3 coding sequence is TGTGCCAGCAGCTTAGGTCGAGCTGCGGGAACCGGGGAGCTGTTTTTT. This gives the protein CASSLGRAAGTGELFF. The V call is TRBV7-3, the J call TRBJ2-2; maybe TRBD2 (6 bases). The germline V gene has CDR1 SGHTA and CDR2 FQGTGA. V lost 2 bases and J lost 5, with 15 bases in between. There are 16 residues in the CDR3.